This T cell receptor (beta chain) originates from a study of blood T cell repertoires in COVID-19. Whole-study context: Nucleic acid was either cDNA or gDNA, and it came from T cells, B-cell-depleted T cells, or PBMCs.

Only in-frame clones appear in the TCRdb table, and some are missing; sequencing was by immunoSEQ multiplex PCR. The repertoire holds more than 95,000 clones, with 87% as singletons. The sample comprised peripheral blood. The TCR sequence derives from a human donor in a cohort sampled during active COVID-19.

The CDR3 sequence: CASRDRGLNEQYF. For the CDR3, the DNA is TGTGCCAGCAGGGACAGGGGACTTAACGAGCAGTACTTC. This chain joins TRBV6-6 and TRBJ2-7, with 9 bases that match TRBD1. The CDR3 runs to 13 residues. CDR1 is MNHNY and CDR2 is SVGAGI in the germline V gene (reference sequence). J was trimmed by 5 bases and V by 6 bases; bases with no gene match: 5.